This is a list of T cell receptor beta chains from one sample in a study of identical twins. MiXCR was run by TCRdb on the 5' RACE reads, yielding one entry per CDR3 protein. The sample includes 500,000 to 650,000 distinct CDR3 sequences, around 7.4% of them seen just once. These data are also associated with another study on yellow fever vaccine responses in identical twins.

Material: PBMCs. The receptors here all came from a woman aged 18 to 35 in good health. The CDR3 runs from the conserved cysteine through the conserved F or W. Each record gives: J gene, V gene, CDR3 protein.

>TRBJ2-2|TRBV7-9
CASSSYRGNTGELFF
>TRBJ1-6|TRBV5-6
CASSRTDSPLHF
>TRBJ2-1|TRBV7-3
CASSDLTSRNEQFF
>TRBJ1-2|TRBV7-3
CASSSAANYGYTF
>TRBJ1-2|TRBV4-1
CASSPAVQNYGYTF
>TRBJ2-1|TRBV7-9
CASSVQTGVSYNEQFF
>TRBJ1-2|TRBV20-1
CSASRGRANYGYTF
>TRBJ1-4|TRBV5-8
CASSLPLQGRGEKLFF
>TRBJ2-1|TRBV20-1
CSAKGLFNEQFF
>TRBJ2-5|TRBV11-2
CASSLGLAGNLETQYF
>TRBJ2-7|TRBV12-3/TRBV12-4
CASSLSSGRREQYF
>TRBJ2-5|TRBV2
CASSSGKETQYF
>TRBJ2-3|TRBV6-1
CASSVGGRGTDTQYF
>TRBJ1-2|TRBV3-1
CASSQDEPGASYGYTF
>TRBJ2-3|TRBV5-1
CASSAEVGLRLDTQYF
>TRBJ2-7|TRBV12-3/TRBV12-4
CASSSGLERGLYEQYF
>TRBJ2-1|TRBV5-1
CASSVYRDTYNEQFF
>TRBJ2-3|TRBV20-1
CSASGPASHSDTQYF
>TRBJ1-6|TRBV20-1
CSARDRGNSPLHF
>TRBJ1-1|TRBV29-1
CSVLSEQGEAFF
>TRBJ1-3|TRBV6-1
CASRTGTGGASSGNTIYF
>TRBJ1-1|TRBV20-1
CSAPGAGDEAFF
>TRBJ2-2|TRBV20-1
CSARFSGITGELFF
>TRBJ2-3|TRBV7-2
CASSLIRDHRDTQYF
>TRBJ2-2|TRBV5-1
CASSRNIDFGELFF
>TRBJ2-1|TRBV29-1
CSVVSYNEQFF
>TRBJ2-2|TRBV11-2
CASSRPPRDSNQPLNTGELFF
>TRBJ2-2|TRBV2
CASSGTAFPWANTGELFF
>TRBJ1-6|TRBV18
CASSPLALPADSPLHF
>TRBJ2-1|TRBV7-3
CASSAALGQGYNEQFF
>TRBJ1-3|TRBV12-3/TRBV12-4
CASIRLNSGNTIYF
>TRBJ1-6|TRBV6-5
CASSYGGLGNSPLHF